This TCR beta chain was identified during a study of shared clonotypes between healthy human individuals. Sequenced by immunoSEQ multiplex PCR; TCRdb stores in-frame clones only, minus some. The sample consists of 300,000 or so clones, 74% of them appearing once. This clone has only a few counts. This specimen includes other DNA sequences encoding the same CDR3. The sequencing sample was made of memory CD4+ T cells sorted from blood. As for subset: CD45RA-negative fraction. This clonotype originated in a man in his thirties or forties in good health.

CDR3 coding DNA: TGTGCCAGCAGTTTGGCGGGAGCGAACACCGGGGAGCTGTTTTTT. Its translation: CASSLAGANTGELFF. The V gene is TRBV28, the J gene TRBJ2-2; 7 bases are a match to TRBD2. Germline CDR1 and CDR2: MDHEN and SYDVKM. With 3 bases clipped from V and 0 bases from J, the junction kept 1 base outside the gene matches. The CDR3 is 15 residues long. Full variable domain (remainder filled in from reference TRBV28 and TRBJ2-2): DVKVTQSSRYLVKRTGEKVFLECVQDMDHENMFWYRQDPGLGLRLIYFSYDVKMKEKGDIPEGYSVSREKKERFSLILESASTNQTSMYLCASSLAGANTGELFFGEGSRLTVL.